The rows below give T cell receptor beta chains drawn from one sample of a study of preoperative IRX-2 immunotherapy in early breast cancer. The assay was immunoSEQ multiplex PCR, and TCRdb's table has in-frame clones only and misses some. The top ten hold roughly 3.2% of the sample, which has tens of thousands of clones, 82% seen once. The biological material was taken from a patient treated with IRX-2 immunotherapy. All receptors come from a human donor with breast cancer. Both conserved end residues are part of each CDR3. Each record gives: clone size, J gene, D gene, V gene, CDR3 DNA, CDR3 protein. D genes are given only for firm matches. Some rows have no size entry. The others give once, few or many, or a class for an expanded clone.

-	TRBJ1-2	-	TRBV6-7	TGTGCCAGCTCTCCCAGGGTCTATGGCTACACCTTC	CASSPRVYGYTF
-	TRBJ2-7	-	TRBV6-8	TGTGCCAGCAGTTACTCTTTCGTGGCTGGGTCCGAGCAGTACTTC	CASSYSFVAGSEQYF
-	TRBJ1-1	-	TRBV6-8	TGTGCCAGCAGCCGACAGAAGAACACTGAAGCTTTCTTT	CASSRQKNTEAFF
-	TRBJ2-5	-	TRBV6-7	TGTGCCAGCAGTTACTCTAATCCCGACAGGACTAGGCGGGAGACCCAGTACTTC	CASSYSNPDRTRRETQYF
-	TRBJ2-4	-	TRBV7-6	TGTGCCAGCAGCTTGGGGTTTGGGGACACCAAAGGCATTCAGTACTTC	CASSLGFGDTKGIQYF
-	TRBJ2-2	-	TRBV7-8	TGTGCCAGCAGCTTCAGGGTGGCCAACACCGGGGAGCTGTTTTTT	CASSFRVANTGELFF
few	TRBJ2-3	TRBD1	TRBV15	TGTGCCACCAGCAGAGCATTCGGGACAGGGAGGATCGGTACGCAGTATTTT	CATSRAFGTGRIGTQYF
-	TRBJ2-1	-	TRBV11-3	TGTGCCAGCAGCTTCATCGGGGGACTTTACAATGAGCAGTTCTTC	CASSFIGGLYNEQFF
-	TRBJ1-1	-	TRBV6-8	TGTGCCAGCAGACCCTCCCGGGAGGCGACTGAAGCTTTCTTT	CASRPSREATEAFF
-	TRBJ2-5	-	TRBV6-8	TGTGCCAGCAGTTACTCGGGGGCAGGGGAGACCCAGTACTTC	CASSYSGAGETQYF
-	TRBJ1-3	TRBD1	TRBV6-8	TGTGCCACGGGACAGGGGATCTCTGGAAACACCATATATTTT	CATGQGISGNTIYF
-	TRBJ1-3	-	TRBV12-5	TGTGCCAGCACCCTAAGGGACACCATATATTTT	CASTLRDTIYF
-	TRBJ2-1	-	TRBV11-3	TGTGCCAGCAGCTGGCCGGAATTCCCATATGAGCAGTTCTTC	CASSWPEFPYEQFF
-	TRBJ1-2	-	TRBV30	TGTGCCTGGAGTAGTGGGGGCAGCGCAACCTATGGCTACACCTTC	CAWSSGGSATYGYTF
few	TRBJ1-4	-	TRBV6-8	TGTGCCAGCAGTTACTCCAGGGCTAGCGAAAAACTGTTTTTT	CASSYSRASEKLFF
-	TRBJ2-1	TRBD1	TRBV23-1	TGCGCCAGCAGCCACTCCGGGACAGGGGAATATGAGCAGTTCTTC	CASSHSGTGEYEQFF
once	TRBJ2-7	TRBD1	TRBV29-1	TGCAGCATCAGAAGGACAGGGGGCTACGAGCAGTACTTC	CSIRRTGGYEQYF
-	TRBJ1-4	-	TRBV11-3	TGTGCCAGCAGCCCCCAAGCCTCGAATGAAAAACTGTTTTTT	CASSPQASNEKLFF
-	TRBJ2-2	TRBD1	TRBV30	TGTGCCTGGAACGACAGGGGGTACACCGGGGAGCTGTTTTTT	CAWNDRGYTGELFF
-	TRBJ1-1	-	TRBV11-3	TGTGCCAGCAGCGACTCCACAGGAAACACTGAAGCTTTCTTT	CASSDSTGNTEAFF
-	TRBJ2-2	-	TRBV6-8	TGTGCCAGCAGTTACGCCTACGGGGAGCTGTTTTTT	CASSYAYGELFF
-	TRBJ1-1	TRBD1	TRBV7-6	TGTGCCAGCAGTGCAGACAGGGTTGGGACTGAAGCTTTCTTT	CASSADRVGTEAFF